The TCR beta chain under discussion was sequenced for a study of post-analysis software for immune sequencing data. In the study overall: Recorded subtypes: relapsing-remitting, secondary progressive, progressive-relapsing; some patients unannotated.

Remarks on this clonotype: Its target is not known.

The V and J ends lost 3 bases and 9 bases, in that order; junction bases with no gene match: 9. Germline-derived CDR1 and CDR2 are SGHRS and YFSETQ. This CDR3 contains 15 residues. General observations from the study: In patients, a few TRBV segments were more frequent than in controls, with TRBV5-6, TRBV5-1 and TRBV20-1 among them.

Every TCR beta cDNA library bore unique molecular identifiers. T cells numbering roughly 0.9 to 10 million yielded cDNA molecules that totaled about 500,000. TCRdb analysed the PCR reads with MiXCR anew, one entry per CDR3 protein. The sample lists hundreds of thousands of distinct CDR3 sequences, 53% occurring once. This chain links TRBV5-1 with TRBJ2-1; 10 bases align to TRBD2. Sequencing was performed on blood. This clonotype originated in a girl between 5 and 17 years old with multiple sclerosis. The CDR3 bases are TGCGCCAGCAGCTCAATAGCGGGAGGCCCCGGTGAGCAGTTCTTC. Encoded protein: CASSSIAGGPGEQFF.